Below, 27 T cell receptor beta chains from the same sample are listed, as sequenced in a study of shared clonotypes between healthy human individuals (dated by TCRdb to about 2020). Library method: the immunoSEQ multiplex PCR assay. TCRdb obtained this table from immuneACCESS and retained in-frame rearrangements with V and J assigned. These tables miss some clones; where compared with another copy, unresolved V genes account for less than half of the shortfall, and the remainder is unexplained. The sample has 2,500,000 or so clones on record, 85% to 95% of them singletons. The biggest ten clones account for 0.3% to 0.4% of the sample. The sequencing sample was made of naive CD4+ T cells from PBMCs. Sample cell subset or site, as interpreted from the label and publication: CD45RA+ positively selected. The receptor source for this set is a young man in good health. Some clones in this sample may be carry-over from other donors' samples.

The CDR3 spells CASSQFDEQFF. CDR3 nucleotides: TGTGCCAGCAGCCAATTCGATGAGCAGTTCTTC. The J gene is TRBJ2-1, the V gene TRBV5-6; D remains ambiguous. The CDR3 sequence is 11 residues long. Germline V gene lookup returns CDR1 SGHDT and CDR2 YYEEEE. Trimming cost V 4 bases and J 8 bases, with 7 bases left between them.

This chain uses TRBV6-1 with TRBJ1-3; possible D gene TRBD1, 6 bases. CDR1 and CDR2 from the germline V gene are MNHNS and SASEGT. The V end was cut by 8 bases, the J end by 1 base, with 15 bases between. The CDR3 sequence is 15 residues long. The chain's CDR3 is CASLNQQGSGNTIYF. CDR3 bases: TGTGCCAGCTTGAACCAACAGGGTTCTGGAAACACCATATATTTT.

The V gene is TRBV11-2, the J gene TRBJ2-7; TRBD2 aligns across 11 bases. V was pared by 5 bases and J by 2 bases, with 5 bases of the junction left unmatched. From germline, CDR1 is SGHAT and CDR2 FQNNGV. The CDR3 has 15 amino acids. The CDR3, as DNA: TGTGCCAGCAGCCTGGGACTAGCGGCCACCTACGAGCAGTACTTC. It specifies CASSLGLAATYEQYF.

The chain combines TRBV13 with TRBJ2-4; D remains unclear. With 5 bases removed from V and 5 bases from J, the gap between germline ends came to 13 bases. CDR3 length equals 14 residues. Germline CDR1 is PRHDT and CDR2 is FYEKMQ (reference sequence). The CDR3 nucleotides are TGTGCCAGCAGCCGTGACTCCGGACAAAACATTCAGTACTTC. Protein sequence: CASSRDSGQNIQYF.

The chain carries TRBV6-1 and TRBJ2-1, with 10 bases identical to TRBD2. Germline V gene lookup returns CDR1 MNHNS and CDR2 SASEGT. V lost 6 bases, J lost 5 bases, and 7 bases stayed unmatched. The CDR3 contains 15 residues. CDR3 region: CASRAGTSAHNEQFF. CDR3 nucleotide sequence: TGTGCCAGCAGGGCCGGGACTAGCGCTCACAATGAGCAGTTCTTC.

The genes are TRBV9 and TRBJ2-1, with D possibly matching TRBD2 (5 bases). V was pared by 4 bases and J by 8 bases, with 22 bases between. This CDR3 has 16 amino acids. The germline V gene encodes CDR1 SGDLS and CDR2 YYNGEE. The CDR3 region has the DNA TGTGCCAGCAGCACGAACCTGGAGGACGCAGGCGATGAGCAGTTCTTC. It codes for CASSTNLEDAGDEQFF.

This chain links TRBV29-1 with TRBJ1-1; no reliable D call. V was clipped by 7 bases and J by 8 bases, with 20 bases between them. Per the germline V gene, CDR1 is SQVTM and CDR2 is ANQGSEA. The CDR3 has 13 residues. The CDR3 DNA sequence: TGCAGCGCCTCCCGTCGCGGGCGATTCGAAGCTTTCTTT. It is translated as CSASRRGRFEAFF.

With respect to this clone: Other nucleotide sequences in the sample specify the same CDR3. The V gene is TRBV6-5, the J gene TRBJ2-3; D is undetermined. This CDR3 spans 13 amino acids. Trimming took 2 bases from V and 3 from J, leaving 6 bases between them. Looked up from germline, CDR1 is MNHEY and CDR2 is SVGAGI. The CDR3 DNA follows: TGTGCCAGCAGTTACACACCAACAGATACGCAGTATTTT. Amino acids: CASSYTPTDTQYF.

The J gene is TRBJ2-1, the V gene TRBV6-6, with D unclear. The V end lost 5 bases, the J end lost 6 bases, and 17 bases lay between the germline ends. This CDR3 comprises 15 residues. Germline lookup yields CDR1 MNHNY and CDR2 SVGAGI (reference sequence). The CDR3 region has the DNA TGTGCCAGCAGTGACCGTGGGGTGGTTACCAATGAGCAGTTCTTC. This sequence encodes CASSDRGVVTNEQFF.

V usage is TRBV7-2 and J usage is TRBJ2-3; a possible D gene is TRBD2 (5 bases). In germline, CDR1 is SGHTA, CDR2 FQGNSA. Trimming removed 6 bases from V and 3 bases from J, with 13 bases in between. This CDR3 has 14 residues. The CDR3 loop reads CASSFRRRTDTQYF. The CDR3 region has the DNA TGTGCCAGCAGTTTCCGACGGAGGACAGATACGCAGTATTTT.

The chain has TRBV6-1 and TRBJ2-5, with D possibly being TRBD1 (6 bases). Germline V gives CDR1 MNHNS, CDR2 SASEGT. The CDR3 length is 17 residues. V lost 3 bases to trimming and J lost 4 bases, with 21 bases between them. The CDR3 nucleotides are TGTGCCAGCAGTGATTCCGGGACACCATCCAGGGGAGAGACCCAGTACTTC. Translated, it gives CASSDSGTPSRGETQYF.

This clone occurred a few times. The chain is built from TRBV5-6 and TRBJ1-1, with unresolved D. The CDR3 consists of 13 residues. V shed 5 bases and J shed 3 bases, with 11 bases lying between them. The germline V gene encodes CDR1 SGHDT and CDR2 YYEEEE. The DNA for the CDR3 is TGTGCCAGCAGTCCCGGAGCCTACACTGAAGCTTTCTTT. It codes for CASSPGAYTEAFF.

The chain uses TRBV7-6 and TRBJ1-5; 9 nucleotides align to TRBD1. The germline V gene has CDR1 SGHVS and CDR2 FNYEAQ. Trimming removed 6 bases from V and 5 bases from J; junction bases left unmatched: 14. The CDR3 runs to 17 residues. CDR3 protein: CASSLTPRDRDDQPQHF. The CDR3 DNA sequence: TGTGCCAGCAGTTTAACGCCACGGGACAGGGATGATCAGCCCCAGCATTTT.

The chain links TRBV29-1 to TRBJ2-3, with 13 bases fitting TRBD2. Germline CDR1 SQVTM, CDR2 ANQGSEA. This CDR3 comprises 13 residues. Trimming took 7 bases from V and 6 from J; bases not matched to a gene: 4. CDR3 sequence: CSAGLAGVDTQYF. CDR3 nucleotides: TGCAGCGCTGGACTAGCGGGAGTTGATACGCAGTATTTT.

The chain combines TRBV28 with TRBJ1-2; TRBD1 matches 9 bases. This CDR3 is built from 17 residues. Trimming at V came to 2 bases and at J to 1 base, leaving 8 bases not matched to a gene. Germline V gene data show CDR1 as MDHEN and CDR2 as SYDVKM. The CDR3 bases are TGTGCCAGCAGTTTAGACCCGGACAGGGGCCTTAACTATGGCTACACCTTC. This translates into CASSLDPDRGLNYGYTF.

The chain is built from TRBV27 and TRBJ2-3, with D unresolved. CDR3 size: 13 residues. V gave up 7 bases and J gave up 8 bases, with 16 bases separating them. Per the germline V gene, CDR1 is MNHEY and CDR2 is SMNVEV (reference sequence). The CDR3 coding sequence is TGTGCCAGCACCTCCCACTCCGCCCCTACGCAGTATTTT. Amino acids: CASTSHSAPTQYF.

The chain recombines TRBV5-1 with TRBJ1-1; D is possibly TRBD1 (5 bases). The CDR3 is 14 residues long. CDR1 is SGHRS and CDR2 is YFSETQ in the germline V gene. The V end was cut by 4 bases, the J end by 1 base, with 11 bases between. CDR3 DNA: TGCGCCAGCAGCCCGACAGTGCAGAACACTGAAGCTTTCTTT. This gives the protein CASSPTVQNTEAFF. The full variable domain, rest sourced from reference TRBV5-1 and TRBJ1-1, is KAGVTQTPRYLIKTRGQQVTLSCSPISGHRSVSWYQQTPGQGLQFLFEYFSETQRNKGNFPGRFSGRQFSNSRSEMNVSTLELGDSALYLCASSPTVQNTEAFFGQGTRLTVV.

V and J are TRBV27 and TRBJ1-2; D is perhaps TRBD1 (6 bases). This CDR3 has 14 residues. V lost 4 bases to trimming and J lost 6 bases, with 15 bases between them. CDR1 is MNHEY, CDR2 SMNVEV, per germline (reference sequence). DNA for the CDR3: TGTGCCAGCAGTTACCTACAGGGTAGGGATGGCTACACCTTC. Translating gives CASSYLQGRDGYTF.

V is TRBV7-2 and J is TRBJ1-4, with D unresolved. Trimming took 4 bases from V and 8 from J, leaving 11 bases between them. Germline CDR1 SGHTA, CDR2 FQGNSA. The CDR3 has 13 residues. The CDR3, as DNA: TGTGCCAGCAGCTCACAGATACAGGAAAAACTGTTTTTT. It is translated as CASSSQIQEKLFF.

The V gene is TRBV5-1, the J gene TRBJ2-3; D unresolved. The length of the CDR3 is 14 residues. Germline loops: CDR1 SGHRS, CDR2 YFSETQ. V was pared by 4 bases and J by 5 bases, with 14 bases between. This CDR3 reads CASSRGASGDTQYF. CDR3 bases: TGCGCCAGCAGCCGCGGCGCTAGTGGAGATACGCAGTATTTT.

The rearrangement uses TRBV18 and TRBJ1-1; TRBD1 matches at 9 bases. CDR3 length: 15 amino acids. Germline V CDR1 and CDR2: KGHSH, LQKENI. The V gene end was trimmed by 3 bases and the J gene end by 4 bases; junction bases not matched to a gene: 6. CDR3 in amino acids: CASSPPTGQGTEAFF. CDR3 bases: TGTGCCAGCTCACCCCCAACGGGACAGGGCACTGAAGCTTTCTTT.

This rearrangement joins TRBV28 to TRBJ1-4; TRBD1 aligns across 8 bases. The CDR3 is made up of 15 amino acids. Germline V lookup: CDR1 MDHEN, CDR2 SYDVKM. V lost 5 bases, J lost 11 bases, and 13 bases stayed unmatched. CDR3 residues: CASSTRQGTGYKLFF. In nucleotides, the CDR3 is TGTGCCAGCAGTACCCGACAGGGGACGGGTTATAAACTGTTTTTT.

This clone was detected once. The chain's CDR3 is CASSLTTGTGRNTIYF. The CDR3 nucleotides are TGCGCCAGCAGCTTAACAACCGGGACAGGTAGAAACACCATATATTTT. V usage is TRBV5-1 and J usage is TRBJ1-3, with 8 positions matching TRBD1. Unmatched junction bases numbered 9, after V lost 2 bases and J lost 5 bases. This CDR3 is 16 amino acids long. Germline assignment: CDR1 SGHRS and CDR2 YFSETQ.

The CDR3 bases are TGCGCCAGCAGCTTGGAATGGACAGGGGGCCTCCTGAGCTCTGGAAACACCATATATTTT. Its translation is CASSLEWTGGLLSSGNTIYF. The genes are TRBV5-1 and TRBJ1-3; 11 nucleotides match TRBD1. Germline CDR1 reads SGHRS; CDR2 reads YFSETQ. After removal of 0 bases from V and 0 bases from J, the junction contained 11 bases not matched to a gene. The CDR3 runs 20 residues. The whole variable domain, remainder taken from reference TRBV5-1 and TRBJ1-3, is KAGVTQTPRYLIKTRGQQVTLSCSPISGHRSVSWYQQTPGQGLQFLFEYFSETQRNKGNFPGRFSGRQFSNSRSEMNVSTLELGDSALYLCASSLEWTGGLLSSGNTIYFGEGSWLTVV.

V and J are TRBV6-6 and TRBJ2-2, with 7 bases lining up with TRBD2. Germline V gene sequence: CDR1 MNHNY, CDR2 SVGAGI (reference sequence). This CDR3 region has 15 residues. With V trimmed by 6 bases and J by 0 bases, 4 bases remained unmatched. Written as DNA, the CDR3 is TGTGCCAGCAGCTATACTAGCGCGAACACCGGGGAGCTGTTTTTT. It codes for CASSYTSANTGELFF.

This chain joins TRBV7-2 and TRBJ2-5; D may be TRBD2 (6 bases). Deletions cut 0 bases from V and 5 bases from J, with 22 bases between. Germline CDR1 SGHTA, CDR2 FQGNSA. This CDR3 has 18 amino acids. CDR3 sequence: CASSLARAPTAREETQYF. The CDR3 DNA is TGTGCCAGCAGCTTAGCGCGGGCACCCACCGCCCGGGAGGAGACCCAGTACTTC.

This clone was detected only a few times. This chain uses TRBV28 with TRBJ1-1, with TRBD1 matching over 7 bases. The CDR3 contains 12 residues. The V and J ends lost 6 bases and 8 bases, in that order; junction bases with no gene match: 6. Germline-derived CDR1 and CDR2 are MDHEN and SYDVKM. The CDR3 sequence: CASSPDRVEAFF. As DNA, the CDR3 is TGTGCCAGCAGCCCAGACAGGGTCGAAGCTTTCTTT.